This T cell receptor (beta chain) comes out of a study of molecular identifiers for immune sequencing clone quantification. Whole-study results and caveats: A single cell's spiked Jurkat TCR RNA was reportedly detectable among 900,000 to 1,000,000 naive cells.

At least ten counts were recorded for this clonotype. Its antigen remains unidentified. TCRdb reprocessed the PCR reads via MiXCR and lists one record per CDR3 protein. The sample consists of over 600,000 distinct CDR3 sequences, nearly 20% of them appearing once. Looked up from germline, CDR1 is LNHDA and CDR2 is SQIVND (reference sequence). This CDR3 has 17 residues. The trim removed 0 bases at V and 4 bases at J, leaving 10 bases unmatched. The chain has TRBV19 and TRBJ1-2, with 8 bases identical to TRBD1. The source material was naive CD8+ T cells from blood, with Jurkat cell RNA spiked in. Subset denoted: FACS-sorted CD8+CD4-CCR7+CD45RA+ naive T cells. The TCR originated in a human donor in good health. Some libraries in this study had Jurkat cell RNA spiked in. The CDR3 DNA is TGTGCCAGTAGTATAGATCACAGGGGGGGAAGAAGCTATGGCTACACCTTC. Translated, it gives CASSIDHRGGRSYGYTF.